Each of the 12 T cell receptor beta chains below was sequenced from the same sample in a study of blood T cell repertoires in COVID-19. The method was immunoSEQ multiplex PCR; TCRdb's version includes in-frame clones alone and lacks a portion of them. The table lists a few hundred thousand clones, about 85% of them singletons, with approximately 5% in the top ten. Specimen: PBMCs or T cells enriched from blood (not recorded which). The receptors originated from a woman in her thirties who had recovered from COVID-19.

The gene calls are TRBV7-8 and TRBJ2-7, with D possibly matching TRBD2 (6 bases). This CDR3 has 14 residues. CDR1 SGHVS and CDR2 FQNEAQ come from the germline V gene. Trimming removed 5 bases at V and 1 base at J, with 12 bases between. The CDR3 loop reads CASSHLATSYEQYF. The CDR3 DNA sequence: TGTGCCAGCAGCCATCTAGCGACTTCCTACGAGCAGTACTTC. The full variable domain, completed using reference TRBV7-8 and TRBJ2-7, is GAGVSQSPRYKVAKRGQDVALRCDPISGHVSLFWYQQALGQGPEFLTYFQNEAQLDKSGLPSDRFFAERPEGSVSTLKIQRTQQEDSAVYLCASSHLATSYEQYFGPGTRLTVT.

V and J are TRBV18 and TRBJ1-2; D unclear. CDR3 size: 14 residues. The germline CDR1 and CDR2 sequences are KGHSH and LQKENI. V lost 10 bases, J lost 0 bases, and 15 bases lay in between. The CDR3 loop is CATTVRDPNYGYTF. CDR3 nucleotides: TGTGCCACCACGGTGAGGGATCCTAACTATGGCTACACCTTC.

The chain combines TRBV7-9 with TRBJ2-1; 11 nucleotides align to TRBD2. V dropped 1 base and J dropped 5; count of bases not matched to a gene: 4. CDR1 and CDR2 from the germline V gene are SEHNR and FQNEAQ (reference sequence). The CDR3 length is 16 residues. CDR3: CASSLGGSGGDNEQFF. The CDR3 nucleotides are TGTGCCAGCAGCTTAGGTGGTAGCGGGGGGGACAATGAGCAGTTCTTC. Looking up the rest from reference TRBV7-9 and TRBJ2-1 gives the full variable domain: DTGVSQNPRHKITKRGQNVTFRCDPISEHNRLYWYRQTLGQGPEFLTYFQNEAQLEKSRLLSDRFSAERPKGSFSTLEIQRTEQGDSAMYLCASSLGGSGGDNEQFFGPGTRLTVL.

V is TRBV6-2 or TRBV6-3 and J is TRBJ2-1; D remains unclear. There are 18 residues in the CDR3. The germline V and J ends were trimmed by 2 bases and 0 bases, with 17 bases remaining between them. Germline CDR1 and CDR2: MNHEY and SVGEGT. The CDR3 DNA follows: TGTGCCAGCAGTTACCCCTACGGTGCGATTATCTCCTACAATGAGCAGTTCTTC. Translating gives CASSYPYGAIISYNEQFF.

The rearrangement joins TRBV11-2 to TRBJ1-1, with TRBD1 identical over 7 bases. V was pared by 2 bases and J by 4 bases, with 7 bases of the junction left unmatched. CDR3 length equals 15 residues. The germline V gene has CDR1 SGHAT and CDR2 FQNNGV. DNA of the CDR3: TGTGCCAGCAGCTTATGGTCACAGGGGTCCACTGAAGCTTTCTTT. Translated: CASSLWSQGSTEAFF.

The V gene is TRBV11-2, the J gene TRBJ2-5; D perhaps matches TRBD2 (6 bases). This CDR3 spans 15 amino acids. CDR1 SGHAT and CDR2 FQNNGV come from the germline V gene. V shed 4 bases and J shed 5 bases, with 17 bases lying between them. The CDR3, as DNA: TGTGCCAGCAGCTCGGGACTCCGCGCGGGGGAGACCCAGTACTTC. This translates into CASSSGLRAGETQYF. The full variable domain, rest sourced from reference TRBV11-2 and TRBJ2-5, is EAGVAQSPRYKIIEKRQSVAFWCNPISGHATLYWYQQILGQGPKLLIQFQNNGVVDDSQLPKDRFSAERLKGVDSTLKIQPAKLEDSAVYLCASSSGLRAGETQYFGPGTRLLVL.

The genes are TRBV15 and TRBJ1-5; 7 bases map to TRBD1. V lost 2 bases, J lost 6 bases, and 7 bases stayed unmatched. CDR3 length equals 15 residues. The germline gives CDR1 LNHNV, CDR2 YYDKDF (reference sequence). The CDR3 region is CATSRPGDRSQPQHF. The CDR3 DNA sequence: TGTGCCACCAGCAGACCTGGGGACAGAAGTCAGCCCCAGCATTTT.

This clone has a handful of counts. The V call is TRBV4-2, the J call TRBJ1-5, with TRBD1 as a possible D gene (5 bases). The germline CDR1 and CDR2 sequences are LGHNA and YNFKEQ. This CDR3 has 14 residues. V gave up 1 base and J gave up 10 bases, with 14 bases separating them. CDR3: CASSQADSGLPQHF. The CDR3 nucleotides read TGTGCCAGCAGCCAAGCTGACAGCGGGTTACCCCAGCATTTT.

The chain recombines TRBV7-9 with TRBJ1-1, with unresolved D. Germline CDR1 is SEHNR and CDR2 is FQNEAQ (reference sequence). The V end lost 4 bases, the J end lost 3 bases, and 9 bases lay between the germline ends. This CDR3 spans 13 amino acids. CDR3 sequence reads: CASSSLGDTEAFF. DNA for the CDR3: TGTGCCAGCAGCTCCCTCGGGGACACTGAAGCTTTCTTT.

The genes are TRBV5-6 and TRBJ2-7, with 7 bases aligning to TRBD1. Germline values: CDR1 SGHDT, CDR2 YYEEEE. The CDR3 totals 15 residues. The ends lost 4 bases at V and 10 bases at J; junction bases unmatched: 17. The CDR3 DNA sequence: TGTGCCAGCAGCCCATTCCGGGACAGAGGAGTGAGTCAGTACTTC. Protein sequence: CASSPFRDRGVSQYF. Full variable domain (outside the CDR3, taken from reference TRBV5-6 and TRBJ2-7): DAGVTQSPTHLIKTRGQQVTLRCSPKSGHDTVSWYQQALGQGPQFIFQYYEEEERQRGNFPDRFSGHQFPNYSSELNVNALLLGDSALYLCASSPFRDRGVSQYFGPGTRLTVT.

This sequence joins TRBV4-2 and TRBJ1-1, with D uncertain. This CDR3 is built from 12 residues. The V end lost 3 bases, the J end lost 5 bases, and 7 bases lay between the germline ends. Germline V gives CDR1 LGHNA, CDR2 YNFKEQ. This CDR3 reads CASSHPRTEAFF. As DNA, the CDR3 is TGTGCCAGCAGCCACCCGAGGACTGAAGCTTTCTTT.

The V gene is TRBV6-5, the J gene TRBJ2-7, with D perhaps matching TRBD2 (7 bases). Germline loops: CDR1 MNHEY, CDR2 SVGAGI. This CDR3 has 15 amino acids. Trimming shortened V by 7 bases and J by 7 bases, and 23 bases separated the two germline ends. The CDR3 coding sequence is TGTGCCAGCACCCAGGTCAGGGGCCTAGCGGCGGAGCAGTACTTC. It codes for CASTQVRGLAAEQYF.